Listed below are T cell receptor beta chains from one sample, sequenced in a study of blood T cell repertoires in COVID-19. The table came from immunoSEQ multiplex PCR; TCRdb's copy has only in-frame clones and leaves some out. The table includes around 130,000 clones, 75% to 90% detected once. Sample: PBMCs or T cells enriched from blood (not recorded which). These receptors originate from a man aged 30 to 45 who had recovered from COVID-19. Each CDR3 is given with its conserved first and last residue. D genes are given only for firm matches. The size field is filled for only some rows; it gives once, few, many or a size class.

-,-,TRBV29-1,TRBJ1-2,CSVGPLGRVFLNYGYTF,TGCAGCGTTGGCCCTTTGGGCAGGGTGTTCCTTAACTATGGCTACACCTTC
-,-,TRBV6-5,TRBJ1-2,CASRTLQNYGYTF,TGTGCCAGCAGGACATTACAAAACTATGGCTACACCTTC
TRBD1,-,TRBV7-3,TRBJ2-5,CASSRDRGETQYF,TGTGCCAGCAGCAGGGACAGGGGGGAGACCCAGTACTTC
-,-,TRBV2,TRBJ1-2,CASSEREGVYGYTF,TGTGCCAGCAGTGAGAGGGAAGGTGTATATGGCTACACCTTC
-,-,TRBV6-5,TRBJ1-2,CASSTAGKIRGYTF,TGTGCCAGCAGTACGGCAGGGAAAATTCGGGGCTACACCTTC
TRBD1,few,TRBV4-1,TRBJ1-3,CASSQDGTGQTSGNTIYF,TGCGCCAGCAGCCAAGATGGGACGGGACAGACATCTGGAAACACCATATATTTT
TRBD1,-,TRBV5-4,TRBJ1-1,CASSSRQGPNTEAFF,TGTGCCAGCAGCTCCCGACAGGGGCCGAACACTGAAGCTTTCTTT
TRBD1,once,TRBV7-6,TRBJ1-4,CASSLGQGRTNEKLFF,TGTGCCAGCAGCTTGGGACAGGGGAGGACTAATGAAAAACTGTTTTTT
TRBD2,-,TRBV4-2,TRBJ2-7,CASSQGAGGPDEQYF,TGTGCCAGCAGCCAAGGGGCGGGAGGGCCGGACGAGCAGTACTTC
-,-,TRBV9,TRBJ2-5,CASSIDREGATQYF,TGTGCCAGCAGCATAGACAGGGAGGGTGCGACCCAGTACTTC
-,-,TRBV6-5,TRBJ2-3,CASNALGDTQYF,TGTGCCAGCAATGCCCTAGGAGATACGCAGTATTTT
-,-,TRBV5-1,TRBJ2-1,CASSGVDSSEQFF,TGCGCCAGCAGCGGAGTAGACTCCAGTGAGCAGTTCTTC
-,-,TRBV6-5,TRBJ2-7,CASSYSFTGPYEQYF,TGTGCCAGCAGTTACTCTTTCACAGGCCCCTACGAGCAGTACTTC
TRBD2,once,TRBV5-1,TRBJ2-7,CASSRGLANEQYF,TGCGCCAGCAGCAGGGGACTAGCTAACGAGCAGTACTTC
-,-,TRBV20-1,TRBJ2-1,CSARLHEQFF,TGCAGTGCTAGACTCCATGAGCAGTTCTTC
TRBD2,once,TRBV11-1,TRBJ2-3,CASSPREGWGTDTQYF,TGTGCCAGCAGCCCCCGGGAGGGATGGGGCACAGATACGCAGTATTTT
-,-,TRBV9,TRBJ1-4,CASSVAQGFNEKLFF,TGTGCCAGCAGCGTAGCGCAGGGGTTTAATGAAAAACTGTTTTTT
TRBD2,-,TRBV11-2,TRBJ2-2,CASSLAREEELFF,TGTGCCAGCAGCTTAGCTCGGGAGGAGGAGCTGTTTTTT
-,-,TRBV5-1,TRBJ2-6,CATEPGSGANVLTF,TGCGCCACCGAGCCAGGCTCTGGGGCCAACGTCCTGACTTTC
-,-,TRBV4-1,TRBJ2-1,CASSQDGQVLSSYNEQFF,TGCGCCAGCAGCCAAGATGGCCAGGTGCTGAGCTCCTACAATGAGCAGTTCTTC
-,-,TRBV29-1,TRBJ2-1,CSGSGGGSLGEQFF,TGCAGCGGCTCGGGGGGCGGGAGTCTCGGTGAGCAGTTCTTC
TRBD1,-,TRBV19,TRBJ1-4,CASSIGTGRRSTNEKLFF,TGTGCCAGTAGTATCGGGACAGGGCGTAGGTCAACTAATGAAAAACTGTTTTTT
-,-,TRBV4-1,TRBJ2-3,CASSQVISVASSTDTQYF,TGCGCCAGCAGCCAAGTCATCTCAGTAGCTAGTAGCACAGATACGCAGTATTTT
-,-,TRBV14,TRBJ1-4,CASSQAQGEKLFF,TGTGCCAGCAGCCAAGCCCAGGGTGAAAAACTGTTTTTT
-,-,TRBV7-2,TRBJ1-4,CASSLARTDEKLFF,TGTGCCAGCAGCTTAGCCCGAACGGATGAAAAACTGTTTTTT
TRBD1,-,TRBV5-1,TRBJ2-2,CASSLLGQTNTGELFF,TGCGCCAGCAGCTTGTTGGGACAGACCAACACCGGGGAGCTGTTTTTT
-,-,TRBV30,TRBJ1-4,CAWSDRINEKLFF,TGTGCCTGGAGTGACAGGATTAATGAAAAACTGTTTTTT
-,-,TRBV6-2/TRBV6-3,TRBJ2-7,CASSPGLPYEQYF,TGTGCCAGCAGTCCCGGACTTCCCTACGAGCAGTACTTC
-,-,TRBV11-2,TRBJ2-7,CASSGSVLSYEQYF,TGTGCCAGCAGCGGTAGCGTCCTGTCCTACGAGCAGTACTTC
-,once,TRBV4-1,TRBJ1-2,CASSQDTGFNYGYTF,TGCGCCAGCAGCCAAGACACAGGGTTTAACTATGGCTACACCTTC
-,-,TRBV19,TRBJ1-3,CASSIGQNSGNTIYF,TGTGCCAGTAGTATCGGACAGAACTCTGGAAACACCATATATTTT
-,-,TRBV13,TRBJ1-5,CASSRRGAGNQPQHF,TGTGCCAGCAGCCGGCGGGGGGCGGGCAATCAGCCCCAGCATTTT
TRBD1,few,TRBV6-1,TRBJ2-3,CASSEAQGAPDTQYF,TGTGCCAGCAGTGAAGCGCAGGGGGCTCCAGATACGCAGTATTTT